This T cell receptor (beta chain) appears in the sequencing data of a study of blood T cells in healthy people across ages. A sample-barcoded 5' primer and a J-beta primer mix were used in a second PCR of about 7 to 12 cycles. From the 5' RACE reads, TCRdb called clonotypes with MiXCR, one entry per CDR3 protein. The sample lists 1.4 million to 1.5 million distinct CDR3 sequences, approximately 42% seen once, with 7% to 9.5% in the top ten. Study-level results: Across samples, TCR beta diversity tracked strongly with naive T cell percentage.

CDR3 length equals 14 residues. Trimming stripped 8 bases from V and 5 bases from J, with 18 bases between. Germline V gives CDR1 LGHDT, CDR2 YNNKEL (reference sequence). There were healthy Caucasian individuals from Russia, aged about 6 to 95, serving as donors. This clonotype was observed a few times. Its antigen is unknown. This receptor was obtained from a woman aged 18-30 years in good health. This chain uses TRBV3-1 with TRBJ2-5, with D perhaps matching TRBD2 (5 bases). Source material: blood. CDR3 in DNA: TGTGCCAGCTACCGGAGAGGGTCGGTGGAGACCCAGTACTTC. It is translated as CASYRRGSVETQYF.